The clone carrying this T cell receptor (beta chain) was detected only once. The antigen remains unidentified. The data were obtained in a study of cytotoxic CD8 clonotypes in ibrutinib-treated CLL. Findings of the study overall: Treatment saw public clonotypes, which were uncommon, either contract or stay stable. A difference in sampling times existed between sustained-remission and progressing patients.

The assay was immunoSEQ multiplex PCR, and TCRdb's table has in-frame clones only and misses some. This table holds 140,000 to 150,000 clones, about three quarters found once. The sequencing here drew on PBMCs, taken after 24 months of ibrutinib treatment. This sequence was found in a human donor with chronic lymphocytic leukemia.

As DNA, the CDR3 is TGTGCCAGCTCACCCTCGGGACAGCCTAACTATGGCTACACCTTC. As protein: CASSPSGQPNYGYTF. The chain employs TRBV18 and TRBJ1-2, with TRBD1 matching 7 bases. The CDR3 runs to 15 residues. CDR1 KGHSH and CDR2 LQKENI come from the germline V gene. V was clipped by 3 bases and J by 0 bases; unmatched bases: 4.